Here is one T cell receptor (beta chain) with its context. Its target is not known. This CDR3 has 15 residues. Germline V CDR1 and CDR2: MDHEN, SYDVKM. V was cut by 5 bases and J by 6 bases, with 20 bases left in between. This specimen belongs to a study of shared clonotypes between healthy human individuals. The study's findings and limits: Roughly 5% of naive CD4 clonotypes were shared across a handful of donors.

Repertoires were generated with immunoSEQ multiplex PCR, while TCRdb's copy carries only in-frame clones and drops some. The repertoire includes some 1,100,000 clones, 75% to 80% of them detected once, and more than 0.45% sits in the top ten. Sequenced sample: memory CD4+ T cells from PBMCs. Regarding subset: CD45RA-negative fraction. The chain carries TRBV28 and TRBJ2-7; the D is unclear. This TCR was recovered from a man between 18 and 29 years old in good health. Some clones in this sample may be carry-over from other donors' samples. The CDR3 DNA sequence: TGTGCCAGCAGTCCGCCAGAAAATCTTGGGTCCGAGCAGTACTTC. This translates into CASSPPENLGSEQYF.